The 30 T cell receptor beta chains in this list originate from one sample, sequenced in a study of tumor and adjacent non-tumor tissue in lung cancer. The template was RNA from unsorted bulk tissue. This non-tumor lung sample came from over 3 cm beyond the tumor edge. Three rounds of nested PCR, following a modified ARM-PCR protocol, produced the TCRbeta library. TCRdb reanalysed the multiplex PCR reads using MiXCR and keeps one entry per CDR3 protein. This table holds about 80,000 distinct CDR3 sequences, 80% to 90% found once. The sample comprised distant non-tumor lung tissue. The receptors shown here come from a man in his fifties or sixties with non-small cell lung cancer.

This chain connects TRBV6-2 or TRBV6-3 to TRBJ2-1; TRBD2 matches 7 bases. The ends lost 6 bases at V and 13 bases at J; junction bases unmatched: 12. CDR1 is MNHEY and CDR2 is SVGEGT in the germline V gene. The CDR3 consists of 13 residues. The CDR3 region has the DNA TGTGCCAGCAGGGACACTGGCGGGAGCGATCAGTTCTTC. This sequence encodes CASRDTGGSDQFF.

Regarding this clonotype: With a much larger clone just one base away, this may be a read error. The chain uses TRBV28 and TRBJ1-2; no definite D call. CDR1 and CDR2 from the germline V gene are MDHEN and SYDVKM. Trimming took off 6 bases at V and 7 bases at J, with 24 bases between the two ends. This CDR3 region has 16 residues. The CDR3 sequence: CASRPQQRATISGYTF. Here the CDR3 DNA reads TGTGCCAGCAGGCCTCAACAGAGGGCAACAATTTCTGGCTACACCTTC.

Concerning this clonotype: The junction differs from germline at one of its ends, possibly a read error. CDR3 sequence (DNA): TGTGCCAGCAGTCCTATGTCTGTGGTCAACGTCCTGAGTTTC. It translates to CASSPMSVVNVLSF. The chain uses TRBV11-2 and TRBJ2-6, with D hard to call. Germline V lookup: CDR1 SGHAT, CDR2 FQNNGV. The CDR3 has 14 amino acids.

About this clonotype: No conserved phenylalanine or tryptophan ends this CDR3, so it is likely a read error. The gene calls are TRBV20-1 and TRBJ2-7; D gene ambiguous. The V and J ends lost 4 bases and 0 bases respectively, with 10 bases between them. The CDR3 loop spans 13 amino acids. From germline, CDR1 is DFQATT and CDR2 SNEGSKA (reference sequence). DNA of the CDR3: TGCAGTGCTATGACGGTAAACTCCTACGAGCAGTACTCC. Amino acid sequence: CSAMTVNSYEQYS.

Worth noting for this clonotype: The conserved phenylalanine or tryptophan normally closing the CDR3 is absent here, so this likely arose from a read error. The V gene is TRBV11-3, the J gene TRBJ1-1; D is unclear. V was shortened by 2 bases and J by 3 bases, with 22 bases between the two germline ends. This CDR3 has 18 amino acids. Germline V gene lookup returns CDR1 SGHNT and CDR2 YENEEA. CDR3 coding DNA: TGTGCCAGCAGCTTAACGCCGAATCTCTATGGTCGGTACACTGAAGCTTTCTAT. Encoded protein: CASSLTPNLYGRYTEAFY.

The J gene is TRBJ2-5, the V gene TRBV11-2; D might be TRBD2 (5 bases). V was trimmed by 8 bases and J by 10 bases, leaving 20 bases between them. The CDR3 runs to 13 residues. Looked up from germline, CDR1 is SGHAT and CDR2 is FQNNGV. In nucleotides, the CDR3 is TGTGCCAGCGGCTCTACACGGGAAGTGAGCCAGTACTTC. It is translated as CASGSTREVSQYF.

Remarks on this clonotype: The CDR3 ends on some other residue instead of the conserved phenylalanine or tryptophan, so this is likely a read error. The chain has TRBV11-3 and TRBJ2-1; 8 nucleotides align to TRBD2. Per the germline V gene, CDR1 is SGHNT and CDR2 is YENEEA. The CDR3 runs 14 residues. This CDR3 is CTSSLSGSTNEQFL. CDR3 bases: TGTACCAGCAGCTTGAGCGGGAGTACCAATGAGCAGTTCCTC.

Points on this clonotype: A junction end diverges from the germline sequence, so it may reflect a read error. The chain has TRBV20-1 and TRBJ1-6; 8 nucleotides match TRBD1. Germline-derived CDR1 and CDR2 are DFQATT and SNEGSKA (reference sequence). The CDR3 is made up of 16 amino acids. CDR3 DNA sequence: TGTAGTGCTGATCGCCCCGGAGACAGGGGTAATTCACCCCTCCACTTT. Protein: CSADRPGDRGNSPLHF.

A note on this clonotype: Since the CDR3 does not end with the conserved phenylalanine or tryptophan, this likely comes from a read error. This chain uses TRBV10-2 with TRBJ1-6; D is possibly TRBD1 (6 bases). V was trimmed by 3 bases and J by 14 bases, leaving 20 bases between them. The germline gives CDR1 WSHSY, CDR2 SAAADI. This CDR3 is 15 amino acids long. This CDR3 is CASSEHRTDSDTLHL. The CDR3 DNA reads as TGCGCCAGCAGTGAACACCGGACAGACTCTGACACCCTCCACCTT.

A note on this clonotype: Compared with germline, one end of the junction differs, possibly owing to a read error. The chain links TRBV20-1 to TRBJ2-3, with D tentatively TRBD1 (5 bases). Germline V gives CDR1 DFQATT, CDR2 SNEGSKA (reference sequence). This CDR3 contains 15 residues. The CDR3 spells CSARVGFQGIDAQYF. Here the CDR3 DNA reads TGCAGTGCTAGAGTGGGATTTCAGGGCATAGATGCGCAGTATTTT.

This chain uses TRBV6-5 with TRBJ2-7; the match to TRBD1 covers 7 bases. The CDR3 runs to 14 residues. Germline CDR1 MNHEY, CDR2 SVGAGI. The V gene end was trimmed by 10 bases and the J gene end by 7 bases; junction bases not matched to a gene: 16. CDR3 DNA sequence: TGTGCCAATAGTTATTCTGACAGGGTCGCAGAGCAGTACTTC. It specifies CANSYSDRVAEQYF.

This clonotype was detected only once. The junction differs from germline at one of its ends, possibly a read error. The rearrangement joins TRBV6-2 or TRBV6-3 to TRBJ2-4, with 9 nucleotides matching TRBD2. Germline-derived CDR1 and CDR2 are MNHEY and SVGEGT. The CDR3 consists of 17 residues. This CDR3 is CASSYGIAGDAKNIKYF. DNA for the CDR3: TGTGCCAGCAGTTACGGGATAGCGGGGGATGCCAAAAACATTAAGTACTTC.

Notes on this clonotype: At one boundary the junction diverges from the germline segment, which might be a read error. The chain has TRBV11-3 and TRBJ1-1; D call uncertain. Germline CDR1 reads SGHNT; CDR2 reads YENEEA. The CDR3 runs to 14 residues. The CDR3 is CVSSSHGRQTEALF. As DNA, the CDR3 is TGTGTCAGCAGCTCGCACGGACGGCAGACTGAGGCTCTCTTT.

The V call is TRBV11-3, the J call TRBJ2-3; tentative D call: TRBD1 (6 bases). Trimming removed 9 bases at V and 2 bases at J, with 21 bases between. CDR1 and CDR2 from the germline V gene are SGHNT and YENEEA. The CDR3 runs to 16 residues. The CDR3 sequence is CASSQPGQGNTDTQYF. The CDR3 region has the DNA TGTGCCAGTAGTCAACCGGGACAAGGGAACACAGATACGCAGTATTTT.

This clonotype was observed a few times. The chain uses TRBV5-1 and TRBJ2-7; TRBD1 aligns across 10 bases. The CDR3 totals 13 residues. V dropped 4 bases and J dropped 2; count of bases not matched to a gene: 0. Germline lookup yields CDR1 SGHRS and CDR2 YFSETQ. CDR3 sequence reads: CASSGQGAYEQYF. The CDR3, as DNA: TGCGCCAGCAGCGGACAGGGGGCCTACGAGCAGTACTTC.

In the case of this clonotype: Here the CDR3 omits its conserved ending phenylalanine or tryptophan, so a read error is the likely source. The chain uses TRBV6-2 or TRBV6-3 and TRBJ1-5, with D possibly matching TRBD1 (5 bases). The CDR3 is 15 residues long. Trimming left V 4 bases short and J 6 bases short, with 16 bases between. Germline CDR1 MNHEY, CDR2 SVGEGT. CDR3 residues: CASSLPPDSVQPQHS. The CDR3, as DNA: TGTGCCAGCAGTTTACCCCCCGACAGTGTTCAGCCCCAGCATTCT.

The chain carries TRBV11-1 and TRBJ2-7; D is perhaps TRBD2 (6 bases). This CDR3 region has 15 residues. Germline-derived CDR1 and CDR2 are SGHAT and FQDESV (reference sequence). Trimming left V 7 bases short and J 0 bases short, with 16 bases between. The DNA of the CDR3 is TGTGCCAGCAACTTCCCGGATAGCGGCTCCTACGAGCAGTACTTC. Amino acid sequence: CASNFPDSGSYEQYF. Looking up the rest from reference TRBV11-1 and TRBJ2-7 gives the full variable domain: EAEVAQSPRYKITEKSQAVAFWCDPISGHATLYWYRQILGQGPELLVQFQDESVVDDSQLPKDRFSAERLKGVDSTLKIQPAELGDSAMYLCASNFPDSGSYEQYFGPGTRLTVT.

The chain combines TRBV12-3 or TRBV12-4 with TRBJ2-3, with 8 bases lining up with TRBD2. The J segment lost 14 bases and the V segment lost 10 bases, leaving 23 bases of the junction unmatched. This CDR3 spans 15 amino acids. CDR3: CATSRGSGGVTGPYF. Written as DNA, the CDR3 is TGTGCCACCAGCCGGGGGAGCGGGGGTGTCACTGGGCCGTATTTT.

With respect to this clonotype: The conserved final phenylalanine or tryptophan is absent from the CDR3, which likely points to a read error. The chain uses TRBV28 and TRBJ2-5; D ambiguous. The germline V and J ends were trimmed by 2 bases and 4 bases, with 8 bases remaining between them. Germline lookup yields CDR1 MDHEN and CDR2 SYDVKM. The CDR3 sequence is 13 residues long. The chain's CDR3 is CASSLIYGETQYV. The CDR3 nucleotides read TGTGCCAGCAGTTTAATTTACGGAGAGACCCAGTACGTA.

This clonotype was detected once. The junction shows a germline mismatch at one end, possibly a read error. This rearrangement joins TRBV11-3 to TRBJ2-7; D might be TRBD1 (6 bases). TRBJ2-1 explains the end of the DNA better; the J call may be wrong. Germline values: CDR1 SGHNT, CDR2 YENEEA. The CDR3 extends over 13 amino acids. In DNA, the CDR3 is TGTGGCAGCAGCATCAGGGGCTCCTACGAGCAGTTCTTC. This sequence encodes CGSSIRGSYEQFF.

Concerning this clonotype itself: A junction end diverges from the germline sequence, so it may reflect a read error. This chain links TRBV20-1 with TRBJ1-2, with 8 bases matching TRBD1. The CDR3 contains 13 residues. Germline V CDR1 and CDR2: DFQATT, SNEGSKA (reference sequence). Here the CDR3 DNA reads TGCAGTGTTAGAGATCAGGGGGCAGGGGGTTACACCTTC. It translates to CSVRDQGAGGYTF.

Notes on this clonotype: Possible read error: a much larger clone is one base away. The V call is TRBV6-6, the J call TRBJ1-2; a possible D gene is TRBD1 (6 bases). There are 14 residues in the CDR3. Germline V gives CDR1 MNHNY, CDR2 SVGAGI (reference sequence). Here the CDR3 DNA reads TGTGTCAGCAGTTTTGGCACAGGGAACTATGGCTACACCTTC. Translating it yields CVSSFGTGNYGYTF.

About this clonotype itself: Likely a read error: the CDR3 ends without its conserved phenylalanine or tryptophan. This chain uses TRBV6-1 with TRBJ1-3, with D maybe TRBD1 (5 bases). CDR1 is MNHNS and CDR2 is SASEGT in the germline V gene. The CDR3 length is 12 residues. The CDR3 nucleotides read TGTGCCAGCTGGACAAGCAGAAATACCATATATTCT. Translation gives CASWTSRNTIYS.

Points on this clonotype: The missing conserved phenylalanine or tryptophan at the end of this CDR3 makes a read error likely. The chain recombines TRBV11-2 with TRBJ2-7; D is ambiguous. In germline, CDR1 is SGHAT, CDR2 FQNNGV. The CDR3 is 14 residues long. The CDR3 protein is CASILASLSYEQYL. The CDR3 bases are TGTGCCAGCATCTTAGCATCTCTCTCCTACGAGCAGTACCTC.

Comments on this clonotype: The limits of the CDR3 on the DNA are not certain, so only TCRdb's listed CDR3 is given. The chain combines TRBV20-1 with TRBJ2-6. The CDR3 spans 16 residues, counting both ends. CDR1 is DFQATT and CDR2 is SNEGSKA in the germline V gene (reference sequence). The CDR3 protein is CSARLGFGSGANVLSF.

The gene calls are TRBV6-1 and TRBJ2-2, with TRBD2 identical over 8 bases. Germline V gene lookup returns CDR1 MNHNS and CDR2 SASEGT. This CDR3 region has 15 residues. Trimming at V came to 7 bases and at J to 4 bases, leaving 8 bases not matched to a gene. CDR3 protein: CASNVAGRGTGELFF. DNA of the CDR3: TGTGCCAGCAATGTAGCGGGGAGGGGCACCGGGGAGCTGTTTTTT.

With regard to this clonotype: The CDR3 carries no conserved terminal phenylalanine or tryptophan, so it likely arises from a read error. The J gene is TRBJ2-1, the V gene TRBV20-1, with 8 nucleotides matching TRBD2. The CDR3 contains 14 residues. With 4 bases clipped from V and 8 bases from J, the junction kept 10 bases outside the gene matches. Germline CDR1 reads DFQATT; CDR2 reads SNEGSKA (reference sequence). CDR3 sequence (DNA): TGCAGTGCTATAGTCAGTAGCGGGACGGATGAGCAGTTCTCC. It is translated as CSAIVSSGTDEQFS.

This chain links TRBV20-1 with TRBJ2-3; the D call may be TRBD1 or TRBD2 (5 bases each). V lost 6 bases to trimming and J lost 8 bases, with 21 bases between them. CDR3 length: 14 amino acids. CDR1 is DFQATT and CDR2 is SNEGSKA in the germline V gene (reference sequence). As DNA, the CDR3 is TGCAGTGCCAGGGTCGAGGGCCCTTCGGGTACGCAGTATTTT. The encoded protein is CSARVEGPSGTQYF.

Remarks on this clonotype: This may arise from a read error, as a much more abundant clone is one base away. No conserved phenylalanine or tryptophan is present at the end of the CDR3, so a read error is the likely explanation. The genes are TRBV5-6 and TRBJ1-1, with 7 nucleotides matching TRBD1. The CDR3 is made up of 14 amino acids. Unmatched junction bases numbered 3, after V lost 4 bases and J lost 0 bases. Germline assignment: CDR1 SGHDT and CDR2 YYEEEE. CDR3 coding DNA: TGTGCCAGCAGCCGGGGACAGTTGAACACTGAAGCTTTCGTT. Its translation is CASSRGQLNTEAFV.

As to this clonotype: An end of the junction differs from the germline gene, which may be a read error. The V gene is TRBV11-2, the J gene TRBJ1-1; weak D call: TRBD1 (5 bases). Germline V gene data show CDR1 as SGHAT and CDR2 as FQNNGV. This CDR3 is built from 14 residues. CDR3 amino acids: CASSMDGRGTEAFF. CDR3 DNA: TGTGCCAGCAGCATGGACGGGAGGGGCACTGAAGCCTTCTTT.